These 5 T cell receptor beta chains share one sample of origin, sequenced in a study of T-cell memory formation after mild COVID-19. TCRdb reprocessed the 5' RACE reads with MiXCR, giving one entry per CDR3 protein. The sample yields 110,000 to 150,000 distinct CDR3 sequences, 25% seen once. The material sequenced was PBMCs or a T cell subset sorted from them (not recorded which). The source is an adult woman who had mild COVID-19 (a few samples of this study predate the infection). Cell type and time point are not known.

In this sample, this clonotype turned up a few times. The genes are TRBV6-4 and TRBJ2-1; 10 nucleotides match TRBD2. The J segment lost 5 bases and the V segment lost 4 bases, leaving 2 bases of the junction unmatched. CDR3 length equals 14 residues. The germline V gene encodes CDR1 MRHNA and CDR2 SNTAGT. Written as DNA, the CDR3 is TGTGCCAGCAGTGGACTAGCGGGCAACAATGAGCAGTTCTTC. The encoded protein is CASSGLAGNNEQFF.

The chain couples TRBV19 to TRBJ1-1, with D possibly TRBD1 on 5 matching bases. With 7 bases removed from V and 0 bases from J, the gap between germline ends came to 12 bases. Germline V gene lookup returns CDR1 LNHDA and CDR2 SQIVND (reference sequence). The CDR3 has 14 amino acids. DNA of the CDR3: TGTGCCAGTACCGACAGCCTTATGAACACTGAAGCTTTCTTT. Amino acids: CASTDSLMNTEAFF.

This clonotype was counted only a few times. The chain uses TRBV27 and TRBJ2-3; TRBD1 is a possible D gene (5 bases). The CDR3 covers 15 residues. Trimming shortened V by 5 bases and J by 2 bases, and 14 bases separated the two germline ends. Germline V CDR1 and CDR2: MNHEY, SMNVEV (reference sequence). CDR3 bases: TGTGCCAGCAGTGTAGGGGATGTAGACACAGATACGCAGTATTTT. It codes for CASSVGDVDTDTQYF.

This sequence joins TRBV24-1 and TRBJ1-1, with D uncertain. V dropped 2 bases and J dropped 0 bases, with 6 bases sitting between them. Germline-derived CDR1 and CDR2 are KGHDR and SFDVKD. The CDR3 is 14 residues long. The CDR3 coding sequence is TGTGCCACCAGTGATTCCGACCTGAACACTGAAGCTTTCTTT. Amino acid sequence: CATSDSDLNTEAFF.

CDR3 bases: TGCAGTGCTAGATCCACGTTCAAGGGCGTAAGCACAGATACGCAGTATTTT. This translates into CSARSTFKGVSTDTQYF. The chain has TRBV20-1 and TRBJ2-3; D is ambiguous. Germline lookup yields CDR1 DFQATT and CDR2 SNEGSKA (reference sequence). Trimming removed 2 bases at V and 0 bases at J, with 18 bases between. The CDR3 loop spans 17 amino acids.